Sequencing of this T cell receptor beta chain was carried out in a study of blood T cells in healthy people across ages. Study-level results: Diversity estimates from one million T cells were considered underestimates.

Then a second PCR, running about 6 to 12 cycles, was carried out with a sample-barcoded 5' primer and a J-beta primer mix. Through a template-switch adaptor with 12 random nucleotides, each cDNA molecule received a tag. Per-sample output comprised a minimum of 2.5 million paired-end reads containing CDR3. MiXCR, run by TCRdb on the 5' RACE reads, gives a single entry per CDR3 protein. The table includes 1.5 million to 2 million distinct CDR3 sequences, roughly two fifths detected once. This clonotype has a handful of counts. The antigen remains unidentified. The specimen was blood. The receptor's source is a human donor in good health.

Written as DNA, the CDR3 is TGCAGCGTTGAAGGGCCTACTAGCGGGGGGTTTGGCTACAATGAGCAGTACTTC. Encoded protein: CSVEGPTSGGFGYNEQYF. The V call is TRBV29-1, the J call TRBJ2-7, with TRBD2 identical over 12 bases. Trimming removed 1 base from V and 7 bases from J; junction bases left unmatched: 17. There are 18 residues in the CDR3. Germline V lookup: CDR1 SQVTM, CDR2 ANQGSEA.